This T cell receptor beta chain was captured by sequencing in a study of T-cell memory formation after mild COVID-19 (dated by TCRdb to the early 2020s). In the study overall: TCR sequence clusters from the two donors were largely donor specific. T-cell clones expanding and contracting after mild COVID-19 in a couple of donors were tracked by longitudinal TCRalpha and TCRbeta repertoire sequencing. The cohort was made up of two young adult volunteers, one female and one male, who were previously healthy. General findings and caveats noted by the study authors: Whether the second-wave clones peaking on day 37 were SARS-CoV-2 specific was not confirmed. The detection of some responding clones in pre-infection memory suggests that pre-existing cross-reactive memory T cells joined the SARS-CoV-2 response. Only a couple of mild cases were covered by the study, and larger cohorts that include severe cases with pre-infection samples were considered necessary. From day 15 to 85, contracting clones showed balanced CD4/CD8 phenotypes, whereas a second wave of clones that expanded from day 15 to 37 leaned towards CD4+. Contracting CD4+ clones turned up mainly in the CM and EM memory subsets, whereas EMRA was where CD8+ clones were enriched.

On this clonotype itself: Its antigen is unknown. No much larger clonotype is one base removed from it; base qualities were not supplied.

As encoded in the germline V gene, CDR1 is MNHEY while CDR2 is SVGAGI. Its CDR3 holds 15 amino acids, cysteine through phenylalanine. The retained sequence is limited to the CDR3, 45 bases, with the frame set at the first base. The germline ends are 6 bases apart after V is trimmed by 0 bases and J by 0 bases. Instrument on record: Illumina NovaSeq 6000. Using 5'RACE with constant-segment primers, TCRalpha and TCRbeta cDNA libraries were constructed, with sample barcodes and unique molecular identifiers added in the process. RNA was extracted from every sample with Trizol reagent. The libraries were amplified in two PCR steps, and the second step added a second sample barcode and Illumina TruSeq adapters. The libraries were sequenced on an Illumina NovaSeq using 2 x 150 bp paired-end reads. The authors' pipeline ran thus. Demultiplexing of reads and collapsing into UMI-guided consensus sequences were performed with migec v1.2.7. With mixcr v2.1.11, UMI consensuses were aligned to TRA and TRB V and J templates and assembled into clonotypes. A clonotype was counted as expanded or contracted only when both edgeR and NoisET called the clonotype significant, with the noise models trained on biological replicates. For edgeR calls, the cutoffs were a false discovery rate-adjusted p below 0.01 and a log2 fold-change threshold of 1. As an exploratory analysis of dynamics, max-normalized trajectories of the 1000 most abundant clonotypes were examined with PCA combined with hierarchical clustering. Each responding clone was given a CD4 or CD8 phenotype based on the CD4+ and CD8+ repertoires, which had been sequenced separately. In-frame beta chains were kept once TCRdb had trimmed the public reads at Q25 with fastp and called clones with MiXCR. Each entry merges the rows of one CDR3 protein and shows their most common DNA and genes. TCRdb assigned the V and J calls; the authors' analysis was not used. The sample table holds 200,000 to 250,000 distinct CDR3 sequences, of which 27% were seen once. The ten top clones hold 9.5% to 12% of the sample.

PBMCs were isolated by Ficoll-Paque density gradient centrifugation. Sequencing was carried out using PBMCs or a T cell subset sorted from them (not recorded which). The source is an adult woman who had mild COVID-19 (a few samples of this study predate the infection). The sample titles of this study are shuffled in the database, so cell type and time point are left out; the donor was told from shared clones. In this chain, TRBV6-5 is recombined with TRBJ1-5; confidence is insufficient to name the D gene. The DNA sequence is given as TGTGCCAGCAGTTACTCGACCGGTAGCAATCAGCCCCAGCATTTT. It encodes CASSYSTGSNQPQHF.